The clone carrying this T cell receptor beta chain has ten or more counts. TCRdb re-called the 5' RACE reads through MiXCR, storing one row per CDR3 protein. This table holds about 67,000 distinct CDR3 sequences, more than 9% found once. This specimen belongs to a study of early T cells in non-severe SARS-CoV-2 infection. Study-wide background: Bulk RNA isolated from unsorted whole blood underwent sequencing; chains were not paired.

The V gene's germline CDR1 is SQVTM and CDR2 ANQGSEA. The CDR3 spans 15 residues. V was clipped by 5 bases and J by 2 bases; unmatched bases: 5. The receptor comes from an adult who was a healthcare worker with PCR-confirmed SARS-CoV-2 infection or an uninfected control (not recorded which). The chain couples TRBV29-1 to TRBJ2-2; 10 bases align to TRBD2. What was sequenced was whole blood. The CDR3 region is CSVPSGSRNTGELFF. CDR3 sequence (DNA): TGCAGCGTTCCTAGCGGGAGTCGAAACACCGGGGAGCTGTTTTTT.